This TCR beta chain was sequenced in a study of blood T cell repertoires in COVID-19. Measured with immunoSEQ multiplex PCR; TCRdb has only the in-frame clones, and not every one. The sample records roughly 120,000 clones, about 88% being singletons. The CDR3 is 16 residues long. Trimming removed 3 bases from V and 5 bases from J; junction bases left unmatched: 6. CDR1 and CDR2 from the germline V gene are LNHNV and YYDKDF (reference sequence). The origin of this receptor is a man in his fifties with active COVID-19. Sequencing was performed on peripheral blood. V gene TRBV15 combines with J gene TRBJ2-2; TRBD1 aligns across 10 bases. The CDR3 region is CATSRGGQGETGELFF. The DNA of the CDR3 is TGTGCCACCAGCAGGGGAGGACAGGGGGAAACCGGGGAGCTGTTTTTT.